This T cell receptor beta chain comes out of a study of long-term antiretroviral therapy in people with HIV. Sequencing used immunoSEQ v3.0 at survey level. Generated by immunoSEQ multiplex PCR, the TCRdb table keeps only in-frame clones and is missing some. The sample carries 20,000 to 30,000 clones, around 80% recorded once. With V trimmed by 5 bases and J by 8 bases, 20 bases remained unmatched. This CDR3 contains 18 residues. The V gene's germline CDR1 is LNHDA and CDR2 SQIVND (reference sequence). This TCR came from a woman aged 25 to 45 with HIV. Sample: unsorted PBMCs, taken 1.1 years before starting antiretroviral therapy. This chain connects TRBV19 to TRBJ1-4, with 7 bases lining up with TRBD1. The CDR3 spells CASSVRALLGTDREKLFF. The CDR3, as DNA: TGTGCCAGTAGTGTCAGGGCCCTTCTTGGGACGGACAGGGAAAAACTGTTTTTT.